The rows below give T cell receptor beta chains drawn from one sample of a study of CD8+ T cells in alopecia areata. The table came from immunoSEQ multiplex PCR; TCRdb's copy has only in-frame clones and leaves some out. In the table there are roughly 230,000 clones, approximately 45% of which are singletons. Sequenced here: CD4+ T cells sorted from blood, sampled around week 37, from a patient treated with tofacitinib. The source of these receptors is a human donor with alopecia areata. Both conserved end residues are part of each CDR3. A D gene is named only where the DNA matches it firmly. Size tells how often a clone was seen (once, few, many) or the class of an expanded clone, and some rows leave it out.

CDR3aa: CASSPRGGNTEAFF
CDR3nt: TGTGCCAGCTCACCCCGGGGGGGGAACACTGAAGCTTTCTTT
d_gene: NA
j_gene: TRBJ1-1
len: 14
abundance: few
v_gene: TRBV18

CDR3aa: CASSFSGGREETQYF
CDR3nt: TGTGCCAGCAGCTTTTCCGGCGGGAGGGAAGAGACCCAGTACTTC
d_gene: TRBD2
j_gene: TRBJ2-5
len: 15
abundance: NA
v_gene: TRBV7-2

CDR3aa: CASSPHGGEQYF
CDR3nt: TGCGCCAGCAGCCCCCACGGGGGAGAGCAGTACTTC
d_gene: NA
j_gene: TRBJ2-5
len: 12
abundance: NA
v_gene: TRBV5-1

CDR3aa: CASSLFGATTHGYTF
CDR3nt: TGCGCCAGCAGCCTTTTCGGGGCGACTACTCATGGCTACACCTTC
d_gene: NA
j_gene: TRBJ1-2
len: 15
abundance: NA
v_gene: TRBV4-3

CDR3aa: CASSHNHNEQFF
CDR3nt: TGTGCCAGCAGTCACAACCACAATGAGCAGTTCTTC
d_gene: NA
j_gene: TRBJ2-1
len: 12
abundance: once
v_gene: TRBV5-4

CDR3aa: CAWAWAGNYGYTF
CDR3nt: TGTGCCTGGGCTTGGGCGGGAAACTATGGCTACACCTTC
d_gene: NA
j_gene: TRBJ1-2
len: 13
abundance: once
v_gene: TRBV30

CDR3aa: CSVAFPGTGGAETQYF
CDR3nt: TGCAGCGTTGCTTTCCCCGGGACAGGGGGCGCAGAGACCCAGTACTTC
d_gene: TRBD1
j_gene: TRBJ2-5
len: 16
abundance: NA
v_gene: TRBV29-1

CDR3aa: CASSARGLRSGANVLTF
CDR3nt: TGTGCCAGCAGTGCCCGGGGACTGCGCTCTGGGGCCAACGTCCTGACTTTC
d_gene: NA
j_gene: TRBJ2-6
len: 17
abundance: NA
v_gene: TRBV2

CDR3aa: CASRETGGRETQYF
CDR3nt: TGTGCCAGCAGGGAAACAGGGGGCAGAGAGACCCAGTACTTC
d_gene: TRBD1
j_gene: TRBJ2-5
len: 14
abundance: NA
v_gene: TRBV6-6

CDR3aa: CASSARNEQFF
CDR3nt: TGTGCCAGCAGCGCTAGGAATGAGCAGTTCTTC
d_gene: NA
j_gene: TRBJ2-1
len: 11
abundance: NA
v_gene: TRBV21-1

CDR3aa: CASSVDGRLGGYTF
CDR3nt: TGTGCCAGCAGTGTTGACGGACGTCTTGGTGGCTACACCTTC
d_gene: NA
j_gene: TRBJ1-2
len: 14
abundance: few
v_gene: TRBV6-6

CDR3aa: CASSQSGRTYEQYF
CDR3nt: TGTGCCAGCAGCCAGAGCGGGAGAACTTACGAGCAGTACTTC
d_gene: TRBD2
j_gene: TRBJ2-7
len: 14
abundance: few
v_gene: TRBV16

CDR3aa: CASSGGRGVGETQYF
CDR3nt: TGTGCCAGCAGTGGTGGGCGGGGTGTAGGAGAGACCCAGTACTTC
d_gene: NA
j_gene: TRBJ2-5
len: 15
abundance: NA
v_gene: TRBV2

CDR3aa: CASTRAGGPFEQYF
CDR3nt: TGTGCCAGCACTCGAGCGGGAGGGCCCTTCGAGCAGTACTTC
d_gene: TRBD2
j_gene: TRBJ2-7
len: 14
abundance: NA
v_gene: TRBV7-2

CDR3aa: CASRGLGATDTQYF
CDR3nt: TGCGCCAGCAGGGGGCTCGGGGCCACAGATACGCAGTATTTT
d_gene: NA
j_gene: TRBJ2-3
len: 14
abundance: NA
v_gene: TRBV5-1

CDR3aa: CATLGGPYEQYF
CDR3nt: TGTGCCACCCTAGGGGGACCCTACGAGCAGTACTTC
d_gene: NA
j_gene: TRBJ2-7
len: 12
abundance: few
v_gene: TRBV28

CDR3aa: CSVGQGGTEAFF
CDR3nt: TGCAGCGTGGGACAGGGAGGCACTGAAGCTTTCTTT
d_gene: TRBD1
j_gene: TRBJ1-1
len: 12
abundance: NA
v_gene: TRBV29-1

CDR3aa: CASSFGGNEPQHF
CDR3nt: TGCGCCAGCAGCTTCGGGGGAAACGAGCCCCAGCATTTT
d_gene: NA
j_gene: TRBJ1-5
len: 13
abundance: few
v_gene: TRBV5-1

CDR3aa: CASSPGPGETQYF
CDR3nt: TGTGCCAGCAGCCCCGGCCCGGGAGAGACCCAGTACTTC
d_gene: NA
j_gene: TRBJ2-5
len: 13
abundance: few
v_gene: TRBV7-9

CDR3aa: CASSSGTANYGYTF
CDR3nt: TGTGCCAGCAGTTCGGGGACGGCGAACTATGGCTACACCTTC
d_gene: NA
j_gene: TRBJ1-2
len: 14
abundance: few
v_gene: TRBV27

CDR3aa: CAWSQGGRQPQHF
CDR3nt: TGTGCCTGGAGCCAGGGGGGCCGGCAGCCCCAGCATTTT
d_gene: TRBD1
j_gene: TRBJ1-5
len: 13
abundance: few
v_gene: TRBV30

CDR3aa: CSASGDRPSTF
CDR3nt: TGCAGTGCTAGTGGGGACAGGCCTTCCACCTTC
d_gene: TRBD1
j_gene: TRBJ1-2
len: 11
abundance: few
v_gene: TRBV20-1

CDR3aa: CASSEAAFNEQFF
CDR3nt: TGTGCCAGCAGTGAAGCGGCTTTCAATGAGCAGTTCTTC
d_gene: NA
j_gene: TRBJ2-1
len: 13
abundance: NA
v_gene: TRBV2

CDR3aa: CSARDGRGMFF
CDR3nt: TGCAGTGCCCGAGATGGACGGGGAATGTTTTTT
d_gene: NA
j_gene: TRBJ2-2
len: 11
abundance: NA
v_gene: TRBV20-1

CDR3aa: CASERTQGWEQYF
CDR3nt: TGCGCCAGCGAGCGCACCCAGGGGTGGGAGCAGTACTTC
d_gene: NA
j_gene: TRBJ2-7
len: 13
abundance: NA
v_gene: TRBV2

CDR3aa: CASSQDSRGQPQHF
CDR3nt: TGCGCCAGCAGCCAAGACAGCAGGGGACAGCCCCAGCATTTT
d_gene: NA
j_gene: TRBJ1-5
len: 14
abundance: NA
v_gene: TRBV4-3

CDR3aa: CAWGDSGTDTQYF
CDR3nt: TGTGCCTGGGGGGACAGTGGAACGGATACGCAGTATTTT
d_gene: TRBD1
j_gene: TRBJ2-3
len: 13
abundance: NA
v_gene: TRBV30

CDR3aa: CASTSWGGSRNEQYF
CDR3nt: TGTGCCAGCACCTCATGGGGCGGGAGTAGGAACGAGCAGTACTTC
d_gene: TRBD2
j_gene: TRBJ2-7
len: 15
abundance: NA
v_gene: TRBV27

CDR3aa: CASRQGEAFF
CDR3nt: TGTGCCAGCAGGCAGGGTGAAGCTTTCTTT
d_gene: NA
j_gene: TRBJ1-1
len: 10
abundance: few
v_gene: TRBV6-1

CDR3aa: CASHLAVQETQYF
CDR3nt: TGTGCCAGTCACCTTGCCGTCCAAGAGACCCAGTACTTC
d_gene: NA
j_gene: TRBJ2-5
len: 13
abundance: NA
v_gene: TRBV2

CDR3aa: CASSQRGNQPQHF
CDR3nt: TGTGCCAGCAGCCAAAGGGGAAATCAGCCCCAGCATTTT
d_gene: NA
j_gene: TRBJ1-5
len: 13
abundance: few
v_gene: TRBV14

CDR3aa: CASSSDRSSGANVLTF
CDR3nt: TGTGCCAGCAGCTCGGACAGGAGCTCTGGGGCCAACGTCCTGACTTTC
d_gene: TRBD1
j_gene: TRBJ2-6
len: 16
abundance: once
v_gene: TRBV7-2

CDR3aa: CASSLVHSETQYF
CDR3nt: TGTGCCAGCAGTTTGGTCCACTCGGAAACCCAGTACTTC
d_gene: NA
j_gene: TRBJ2-5
len: 13
abundance: NA
v_gene: TRBV28

CDR3aa: CASSLQGGYTF
CDR3nt: TGTGCCAGCAGTTTGCAAGGGGGCTACACCTTC
d_gene: NA
j_gene: TRBJ1-2
len: 11
abundance: NA
v_gene: TRBV6-6

CDR3aa: CAWDRGASYEQYF
CDR3nt: TGTGCCTGGGACAGGGGCGCTTCCTACGAGCAGTACTTC
d_gene: TRBD1
j_gene: TRBJ2-7
len: 13
abundance: NA
v_gene: TRBV30